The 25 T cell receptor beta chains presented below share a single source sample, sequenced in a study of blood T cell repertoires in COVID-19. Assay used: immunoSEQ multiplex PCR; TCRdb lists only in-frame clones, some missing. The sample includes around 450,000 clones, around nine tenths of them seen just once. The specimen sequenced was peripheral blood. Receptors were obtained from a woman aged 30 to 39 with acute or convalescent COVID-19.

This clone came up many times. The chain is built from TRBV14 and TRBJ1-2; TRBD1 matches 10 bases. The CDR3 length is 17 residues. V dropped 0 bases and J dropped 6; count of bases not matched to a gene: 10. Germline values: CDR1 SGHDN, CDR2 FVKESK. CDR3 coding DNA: TGTGCCAGCAGCCAAGATTGGGGACAGGGGTATGTGGATGGCTACACCTTC. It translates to CASSQDWGQGYVDGYTF.

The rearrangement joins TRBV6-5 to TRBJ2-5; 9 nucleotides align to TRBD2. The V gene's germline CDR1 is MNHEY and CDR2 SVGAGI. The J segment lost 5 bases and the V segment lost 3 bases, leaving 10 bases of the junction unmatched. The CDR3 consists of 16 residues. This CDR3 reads CASSYAAGGRDETQYF. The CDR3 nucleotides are TGTGCCAGCAGTTATGCTGCGGGGGGGCGGGATGAGACCCAGTACTTC.

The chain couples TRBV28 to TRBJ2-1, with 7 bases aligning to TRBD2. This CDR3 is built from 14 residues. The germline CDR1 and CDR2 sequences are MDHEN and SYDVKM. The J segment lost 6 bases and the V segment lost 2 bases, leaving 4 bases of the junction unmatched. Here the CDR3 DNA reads TGTGCCAGCAGTTTACCCCCGGGGGGCAATGAGCAGTTCTTC. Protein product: CASSLPPGGNEQFF.

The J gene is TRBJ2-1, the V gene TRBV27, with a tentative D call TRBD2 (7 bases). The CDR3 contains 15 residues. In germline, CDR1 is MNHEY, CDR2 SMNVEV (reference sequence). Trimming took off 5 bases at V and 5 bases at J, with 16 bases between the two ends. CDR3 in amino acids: CASSPLGGGHNEQFF. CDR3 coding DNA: TGTGCCAGCAGTCCCCTAGGGGGGGGACACAATGAGCAGTTCTTC.

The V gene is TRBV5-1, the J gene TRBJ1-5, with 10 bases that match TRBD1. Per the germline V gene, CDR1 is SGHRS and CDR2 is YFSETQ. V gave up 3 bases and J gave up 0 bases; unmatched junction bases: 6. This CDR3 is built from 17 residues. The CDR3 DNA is TGCGCCAGCAGCTGGACAGGGGGGTTACATAGCAATCAGCCCCAGCATTTT. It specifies CASSWTGGLHSNQPQHF.

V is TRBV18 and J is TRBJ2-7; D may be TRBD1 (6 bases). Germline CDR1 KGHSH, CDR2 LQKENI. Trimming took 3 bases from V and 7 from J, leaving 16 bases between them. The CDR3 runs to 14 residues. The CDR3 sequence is CASSPGRGIMEQYF. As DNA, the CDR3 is TGTGCCAGCTCACCGGGAAGGGGGATAATGGAGCAGTACTTC.

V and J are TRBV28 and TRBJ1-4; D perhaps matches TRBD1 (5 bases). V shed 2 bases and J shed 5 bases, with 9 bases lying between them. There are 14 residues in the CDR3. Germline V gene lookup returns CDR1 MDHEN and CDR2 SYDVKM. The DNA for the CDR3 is TGTGCCAGCAGTTTAGCAGGGATAAATGAAAAACTGTTTTTT. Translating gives CASSLAGINEKLFF.

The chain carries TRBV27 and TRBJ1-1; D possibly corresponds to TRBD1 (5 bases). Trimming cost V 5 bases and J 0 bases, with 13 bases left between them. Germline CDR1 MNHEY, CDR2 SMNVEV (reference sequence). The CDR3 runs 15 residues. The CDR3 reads CASSPRGVLNTEAFF. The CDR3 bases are TGTGCCAGCAGTCCGCGGGGGGTCCTGAACACTGAAGCTTTCTTT.

The CDR3 spells CASTRAGGYTGELFF. The CDR3 DNA reads as TGTGCCAGCACCCGAGCGGGGGGATACACCGGGGAGCTGTTTTTT. The chain links TRBV3-1 (or the pseudogene TRBV3-2) to TRBJ2-2; TRBD2 matches 9 bases. Per the germline V gene, CDR1 is LGHDT and CDR2 is YNNKEL (reference sequence). V trimming: 7 bases; J trimming: 3 bases; junction bases outside the gene matches: 6. The CDR3 has 15 residues.

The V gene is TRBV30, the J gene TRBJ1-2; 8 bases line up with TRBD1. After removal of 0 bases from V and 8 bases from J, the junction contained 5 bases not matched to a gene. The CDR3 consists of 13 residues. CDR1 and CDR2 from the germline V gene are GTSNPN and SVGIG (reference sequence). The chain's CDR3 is CAWSVGTGGGYTF. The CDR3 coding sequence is TGTGCCTGGAGTGTAGGGACAGGAGGAGGCTACACCTTC.

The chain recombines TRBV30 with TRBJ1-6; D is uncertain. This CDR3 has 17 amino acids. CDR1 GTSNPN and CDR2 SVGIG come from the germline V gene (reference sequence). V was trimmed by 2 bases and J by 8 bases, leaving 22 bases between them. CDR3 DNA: TGTGCCTGGAGTCCCCTAAGGGCGGGCAGCAGAGATTCACCCCTCCACTTT. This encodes CAWSPLRAGSRDSPLHF.

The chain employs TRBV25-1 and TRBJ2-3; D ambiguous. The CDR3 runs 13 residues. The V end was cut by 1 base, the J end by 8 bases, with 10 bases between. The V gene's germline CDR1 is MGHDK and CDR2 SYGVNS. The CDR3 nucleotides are TGTGCCAGCAGTGAATCGTTCCTCCGTACGCAGTATTTT. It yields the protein CASSESFLRTQYF.

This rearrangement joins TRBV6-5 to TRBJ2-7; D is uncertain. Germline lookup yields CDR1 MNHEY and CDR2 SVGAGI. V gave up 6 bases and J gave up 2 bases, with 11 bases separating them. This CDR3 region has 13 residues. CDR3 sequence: CASSRGPTYEQYF. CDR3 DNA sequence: TGTGCCAGCAGCCGCGGTCCGACCTACGAGCAGTACTTC.

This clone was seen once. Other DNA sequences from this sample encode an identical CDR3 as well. For the CDR3, the DNA is TGTGCCAGCAGCCTAGACAGGGGTCCCTACAATGAGCAGTTCTTC. It encodes CASSLDRGPYNEQFF. The chain employs TRBV7-3 and TRBJ2-1; 8 bases are a match to TRBD1. The CDR3 covers 15 residues. The germline V gene encodes CDR1 SGHTA and CDR2 FQGTGA. The ends lost 5 bases at V and 2 bases at J; junction bases unmatched: 5. Together with reference TRBV7-3 and TRBJ2-1, the CDR3 gives the full variable domain: GAGVSQTPSNKVTEKGKYVELRCDPISGHTALYWYRQSLGQGPEFLIYFQGTGAADDSGLPNDRFFAVRPEGSVSTLKIQRTERGDSAVYLCASSLDRGPYNEQFFGPGTRLTVL.

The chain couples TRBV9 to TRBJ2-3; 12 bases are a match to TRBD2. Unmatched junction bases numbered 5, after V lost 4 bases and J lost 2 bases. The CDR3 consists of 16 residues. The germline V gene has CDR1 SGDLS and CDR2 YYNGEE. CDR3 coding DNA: TGTGCCAGCAGCTACACTAGCGGGGGGCTCACAGATACGCAGTATTTT. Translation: CASSYTSGGLTDTQYF.

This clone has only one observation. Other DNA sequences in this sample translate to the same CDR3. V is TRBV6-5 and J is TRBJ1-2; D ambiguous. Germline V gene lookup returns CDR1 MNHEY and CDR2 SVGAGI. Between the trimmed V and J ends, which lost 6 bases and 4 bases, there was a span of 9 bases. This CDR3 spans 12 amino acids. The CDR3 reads CASSRGFYGYTF. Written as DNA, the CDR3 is TGTGCCAGCAGCCGAGGGTTCTATGGCTACACCTTC.

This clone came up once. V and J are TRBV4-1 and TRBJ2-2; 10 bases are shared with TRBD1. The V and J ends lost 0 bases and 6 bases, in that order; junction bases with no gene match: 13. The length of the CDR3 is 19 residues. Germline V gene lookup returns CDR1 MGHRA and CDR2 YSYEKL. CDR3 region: CASSQEDALRQGAPGELFF. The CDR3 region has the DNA TGCGCCAGCAGCCAAGAGGACGCCTTACGACAGGGGGCACCCGGGGAGCTGTTTTTT.

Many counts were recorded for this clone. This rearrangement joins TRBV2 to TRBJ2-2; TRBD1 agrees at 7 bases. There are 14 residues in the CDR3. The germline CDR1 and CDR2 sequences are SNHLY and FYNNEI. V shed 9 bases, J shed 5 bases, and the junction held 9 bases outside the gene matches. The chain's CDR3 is CASNRDSYTGELFF. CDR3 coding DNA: TGTGCCAGTAACCGGGACAGCTATACCGGGGAGCTGTTTTTT.

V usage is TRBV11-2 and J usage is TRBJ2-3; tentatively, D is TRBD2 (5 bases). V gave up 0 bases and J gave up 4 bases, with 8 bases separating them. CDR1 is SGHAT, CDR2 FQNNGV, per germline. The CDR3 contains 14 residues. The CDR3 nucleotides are TGTGCCAGCAGCTTAGATGCTAGCCCAGATACGCAGTATTTT. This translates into CASSLDASPDTQYF. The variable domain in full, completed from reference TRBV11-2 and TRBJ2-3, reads EAGVAQSPRYKIIEKRQSVAFWCNPISGHATLYWYQQILGQGPKLLIQFQNNGVVDDSQLPKDRFSAERLKGVDSTLKIQPAKLEDSAVYLCASSLDASPDTQYFGPGTRLTVL.

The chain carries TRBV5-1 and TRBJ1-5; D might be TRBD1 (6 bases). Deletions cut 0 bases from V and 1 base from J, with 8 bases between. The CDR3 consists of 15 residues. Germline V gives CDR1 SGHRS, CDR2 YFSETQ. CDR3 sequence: CASSLAGASNQPQHF. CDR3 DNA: TGCGCCAGCAGCTTGGCAGGGGCCAGCAATCAGCCCCAGCATTTT.

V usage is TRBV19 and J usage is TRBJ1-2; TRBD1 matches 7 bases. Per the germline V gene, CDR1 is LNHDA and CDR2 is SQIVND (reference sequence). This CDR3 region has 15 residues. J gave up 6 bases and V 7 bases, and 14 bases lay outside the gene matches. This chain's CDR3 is CASNASPTGTDGYTF. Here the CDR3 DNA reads TGTGCCAGTAACGCTTCACCTACCGGGACAGATGGCTACACCTTC.

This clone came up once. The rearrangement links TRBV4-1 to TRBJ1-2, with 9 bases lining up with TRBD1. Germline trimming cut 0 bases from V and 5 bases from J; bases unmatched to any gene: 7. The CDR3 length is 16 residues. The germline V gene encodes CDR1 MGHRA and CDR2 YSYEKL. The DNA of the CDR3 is TGCGCCAGCAGCCAAGAGAAGACAGGGGGGAAATATGGCTACACCTTC. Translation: CASSQEKTGGKYGYTF.

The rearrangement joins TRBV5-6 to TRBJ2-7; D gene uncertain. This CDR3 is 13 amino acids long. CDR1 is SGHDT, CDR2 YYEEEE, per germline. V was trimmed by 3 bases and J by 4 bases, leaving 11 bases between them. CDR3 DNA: TGTGCCAGCAGCTCAAGCTATCCATACGAGCAGTACTTC. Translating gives CASSSSYPYEQYF.

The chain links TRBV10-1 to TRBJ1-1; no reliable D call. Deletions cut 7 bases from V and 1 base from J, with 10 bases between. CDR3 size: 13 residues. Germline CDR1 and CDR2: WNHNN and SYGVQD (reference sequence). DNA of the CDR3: TGCGCCAGCACGAGGGAAGGGAACACTGAAGCTTTCTTT. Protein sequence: CASTREGNTEAFF.

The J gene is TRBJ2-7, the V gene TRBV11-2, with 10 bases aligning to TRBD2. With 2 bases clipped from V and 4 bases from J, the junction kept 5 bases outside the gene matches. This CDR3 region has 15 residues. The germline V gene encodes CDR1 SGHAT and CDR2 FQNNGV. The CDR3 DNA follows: TGTGCCAGCAGCTTAAGTAGCGGGGGGATATACGAGCAGTACTTC. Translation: CASSLSSGGIYEQYF.